The 25 T cell receptor beta chains in this list originate from one sample, sequenced in a study of shared clonotypes between healthy human individuals. It was CD45RO-negative cells, positively selected for CCR7, that made up naive CD8 cells, with terminally differentiated effector memory CD45RA+ cells excluded. Data came from immunoSEQ multiplex PCR; TCRdb stores just in-frame clones and leaves some out. The sample lists about 1,800,000 clones, about 95% occurring once. The source material was naive CD8+ T cells sorted from blood. These receptor sequences come from a man aged 18 to 29 in good health.

V is TRBV27 and J is TRBJ2-7; a possible D gene is TRBD2 (5 bases). Trimming removed 5 bases at V and 3 bases at J, with 14 bases between. The CDR3 contains 14 residues. CDR1 is MNHEY, CDR2 SMNVEV, per germline (reference sequence). In nucleotides, the CDR3 is TGTGCCAGCAGTCCTATACTAGTTGACTACGAGCAGTACTTC. Its translation: CASSPILVDYEQYF.

The genes are TRBV7-9 and TRBJ2-5; 9 nucleotides match TRBD2. The CDR3 runs to 15 residues. The germline gives CDR1 SEHNR, CDR2 FQNEAQ (reference sequence). V lost 5 bases to trimming and J lost 2 bases; unmatched junction nucleotides: 6. CDR3 residues: CASSPLLAGQETQYF. In DNA form, the CDR3 reads TGTGCCAGCAGCCCCTTGCTAGCGGGGCAAGAGACCCAGTACTTC.

The chain recombines TRBV5-6 with TRBJ1-6; D may be TRBD1 (5 bases). In germline, CDR1 is SGHDT, CDR2 YYEEEE. This CDR3 is built from 14 residues. V lost 1 base, J lost 9 bases, and 11 bases lay in between. The CDR3 DNA is TGTGCCAGCAGCTTGTCGGGGGGAGGTTCACCCCTCCACTTT. Amino acid sequence: CASSLSGGGSPLHF.

This chain connects TRBV5-1 to TRBJ2-1; 7 positions match TRBD2. J was trimmed by 0 bases and V by 3 bases; bases with no gene match: 3. Germline values: CDR1 SGHRS, CDR2 YFSETQ. The CDR3 consists of 15 residues. The CDR3 loop is CASSWRGISYNEQFF. DNA for the CDR3: TGCGCCAGCAGCTGGCGGGGGATCTCCTACAATGAGCAGTTCTTC.

DNA for the CDR3: TGCAGTGCTAGACGGCAGTACGAGCAGTACTTC. Amino acid sequence: CSARRQYEQYF. J is TRBJ2-7 and V is TRBV20-1; D gene uncertain. Germline V gene data show CDR1 as DFQATT and CDR2 as SNEGSKA (reference sequence). Between the trimmed V and J ends, which lost 2 bases and 4 bases, there was a span of 6 bases. CDR3 length: 11 amino acids.

The J gene is TRBJ1-1, the V gene TRBV5-1; D is possibly TRBD1 (6 bases). Trimming took off 4 bases at V and 0 bases at J, with 13 bases between the two ends. The CDR3 is made up of 15 amino acids. CDR1 and CDR2 from the germline V gene are SGHRS and YFSETQ. CDR3 region: CASSLGPGVNTEAFF. The CDR3 bases are TGCGCCAGCAGCCTGGGGCCAGGGGTGAACACTGAAGCTTTCTTT.

This clone was seen only once. The chain joins TRBV7-9 to TRBJ2-6, with TRBD1 matching 9 bases. Germline trimming cut 8 bases from V and 2 bases from J; bases unmatched to any gene: 10. The CDR3 contains 17 residues. Per the germline V gene, CDR1 is SEHNR and CDR2 is FQNEAQ (reference sequence). CDR3 in DNA: TGTGCCAGCGGAGGGGACAGGGTTAAGGCTGGGGCCAACGTCCTGACTTTC. Its translation: CASGGDRVKAGANVLTF.

The chain couples TRBV6-4 to TRBJ1-2; weak D call: TRBD1 (6 bases). V was pared by 0 bases and J by 6 bases, with 14 bases between. Germline lookup yields CDR1 MRHNA and CDR2 SNTAGT. This CDR3 is 15 amino acids long. CDR3 region: CASSDSREGVNGYTF. The CDR3 DNA follows: TGTGCCAGCAGTGACTCTCGGGAGGGGGTTAATGGCTACACCTTC.

The J gene is TRBJ2-6, the V gene TRBV4-1; 7 bases map to TRBD1. V lost 3 bases, J lost 4 bases, and 6 bases stayed unmatched. The germline CDR1 and CDR2 sequences are MGHRA and YSYEKL. The CDR3 loop spans 16 amino acids. CDR3: CASSQEQGNGANVLTF. CDR3 nucleotides: TGCGCCAGCAGCCAGGAACAGGGGAACGGGGCCAACGTCCTGACTTTC.

The rearrangement joins TRBV7-2 to TRBJ2-7, with 8 bases fitting TRBD1. The V segment lost 1 base and the J segment 3 bases; nucleotides outside the gene matches: 2. The CDR3 length is 14 residues. Germline V lookup: CDR1 SGHTA, CDR2 FQGNSA. The CDR3 DNA reads TGTGCCAGCAGCTTAGGACAGGGGATCTACGAGCAGTACTTC. Its translation: CASSLGQGIYEQYF. Complete variable domain (other parts from reference TRBV7-2 and TRBJ2-7): GAGVSQSPSNKVTEKGKDVELRCDPISGHTALYWYRQSLGQGLEFLIYFQGNSAPDKSGLPSDRFSAERTGGSVSTLTIQRTQQEDSAVYLCASSLGQGIYEQYFGPGTRLTVT.

The chain recombines TRBV11-2 with TRBJ2-7; D uncertain. The CDR3 extends over 12 amino acids. CDR1 is SGHAT and CDR2 is FQNNGV in the germline V gene. V was shortened by 0 bases and J by 7 bases, with 7 bases between the two germline ends. The CDR3 DNA reads as TGTGCCAGCAGCTTAGATATCAGAGAGCAGTACTTC. Residues: CASSLDIREQYF.

This clone was counted a single time. The chain recombines TRBV30 with TRBJ1-1; a possible D gene is TRBD1 (5 bases). This CDR3 region has 17 residues. In germline, CDR1 is GTSNPN, CDR2 SVGIG (reference sequence). Trimming shortened V by 3 bases and J by 4 bases, and 24 bases separated the two germline ends. The CDR3: CAWSRGAEEWGGTEAFF. The CDR3 DNA is TGTGCCTGGAGCAGAGGGGCTGAGGAGTGGGGGGGCACTGAAGCTTTCTTT. Together with reference TRBV30 and TRBJ1-1, the CDR3 gives the full variable domain: SQTIHQWPATLVQPVGSPLSLECTVEGTSNPNLYWYRQAAGRGLQLLFYSVGIGQISSEVPQNLSASRPQDRQFILSSKKLLLSDSGFYLCAWSRGAEEWGGTEAFFGQGTRLTVV.

This sequence joins TRBV2 and TRBJ2-7; D uncertain. The CDR3 covers 13 residues. Trimming stripped 4 bases from V and 0 bases from J, with 7 bases between. The germline gives CDR1 SNHLY, CDR2 FYNNEI. The CDR3 sequence: CASSALTSYEQYF. CDR3 sequence (DNA): TGTGCCAGCAGTGCTCTGACCTCCTACGAGCAGTACTTC.

The chain has TRBV7-6 and TRBJ1-1; 9 nucleotides match TRBD1. V lost 5 bases, J lost 5 bases, and 6 bases stayed unmatched. The CDR3 runs to 14 residues. Germline lookup yields CDR1 SGHVS and CDR2 FNYEAQ. The CDR3 sequence is CASSPRQGETEAFF. CDR3 sequence (DNA): TGTGCCAGCAGCCCGAGACAGGGGGAAACTGAAGCTTTCTTT.

This clone was found once. The genes are TRBV10-3 and TRBJ2-7; 8 bases are shared with TRBD2. The CDR3 sequence is 14 residues long. Germline V gene lookup returns CDR1 ENHRY and CDR2 SYGVKD. The V and J ends lost 3 bases and 4 bases, in that order; junction bases with no gene match: 5. Here the CDR3 DNA reads TGTGCCATCAGTGAACAGCGGGAGAGGTACGAGCAGTACTTC. Its protein is CAISEQRERYEQYF.

This chain uses TRBV12-5 with TRBJ1-1; tentative D call: TRBD1 (5 bases). Germline V gives CDR1 LGHNT, CDR2 FRNRAP. This CDR3 is 14 amino acids long. V was pared by 3 bases and J by 4 bases, with 12 bases between. The CDR3 DNA follows: TGTGCTAGTGGTTTAACCGCGGGGGTCACTGAAGCTTTCTTT. Translating gives CASGLTAGVTEAFF.

About this clone itself: Different DNA sequences within this sample yield the same CDR3. The chain joins TRBV6-6 to TRBJ1-1; possibly TRBD1 for D (5 bases). The germline CDR1 and CDR2 sequences are MNHNY and SVGAGI (reference sequence). Trimming shortened V by 2 bases and J by 1 base, and 8 bases separated the two germline ends. There are 14 residues in the CDR3. DNA of the CDR3: TGTGCCAGCAGTTACCAGGGACCGAACACTGAAGCTTTCTTT. Residues: CASSYQGPNTEAFF.

On this clone: Additional DNA sequences in this sample encode the identical CDR3. The V gene is TRBV11-2, the J gene TRBJ1-3; D remains unclear. The CDR3 runs to 14 residues. Looked up from germline, CDR1 is SGHAT and CDR2 is FQNNGV. V was shortened by 2 bases and J by 0 bases, with 5 bases between the two germline ends. For the CDR3, the DNA is TGTGCCAGCAGCTTACTTGCCTCTGGAAACACCATATATTTT. Protein: CASSLLASGNTIYF.

The V and J genes are TRBV28 and TRBJ2-5; no definite D call. This CDR3 is 13 amino acids long. V was trimmed by 3 bases and J by 10 bases, leaving 15 bases between them. Germline values: CDR1 MDHEN, CDR2 SYDVKM. The CDR3 loop is CASSFRSQVGQYF. The DNA of the CDR3 is TGTGCCAGCAGTTTCCGAAGCCAAGTGGGCCAGTACTTC.

The genes are TRBV6-1 and TRBJ1-2; 7 bases match TRBD1. V gave up 4 bases and J gave up 4 bases; unmatched junction bases: 6. Germline V gives CDR1 MNHNS, CDR2 SASEGT. The CDR3 length is 14 residues. As DNA, the CDR3 is TGTGCCAGCAGTGTCCTGGGACAGTCCTATGGCTACACCTTC. This sequence encodes CASSVLGQSYGYTF.

Comment on this clone: Within the sample, other DNA sequences also encode this same CDR3. This chain connects TRBV27 to TRBJ2-7, with 13 bases identical to TRBD2. This CDR3 spans 15 amino acids. V gave up 5 bases and J gave up 2 bases; unmatched junction bases: 3. In germline, CDR1 is MNHEY, CDR2 SMNVEV (reference sequence). The CDR3 is CASSHGTSGTYEQYF. The CDR3 DNA follows: TGTGCCAGCAGTCACGGGACTAGCGGGACCTACGAGCAGTACTTC.

This chain connects TRBV7-3 to TRBJ1-1, with D perhaps matching TRBD1 (6 bases). The CDR3 is 13 amino acids. Per germline, CDR1 SGHTA and CDR2 FQGTGA. V lost 5 bases, J lost 11 bases, and 18 bases lay in between. CDR3 nucleotide sequence: TGTGCCAGCAGCCCAGGGGATGGGCAGGTTGCTTTCTTT. This gives the protein CASSPGDGQVAFF.

The chain uses TRBV6-1 and TRBJ2-7; D is uncertain. The CDR3 has 15 residues. V lost 1 base to trimming and J lost 7 bases, with 17 bases between them. Germline loops: CDR1 MNHNS, CDR2 SASEGT. The CDR3 reads CASSEGVAPVREQYF. The CDR3 DNA sequence: TGTGCCAGCAGTGAAGGGGTAGCCCCAGTGAGAGAGCAGTACTTC.

The CDR3 nucleotides are TGTGCCAGCAGGGGCGGGGACTCCTACAATGAGCAGTTCTTC. Protein: CASRGGDSYNEQFF. The chain joins TRBV27 to TRBJ2-1; TRBD2 might be the D (6 bases). Trimming took off 6 bases at V and 0 bases at J, with 9 bases between the two ends. From germline, CDR1 is MNHEY and CDR2 SMNVEV (reference sequence). The CDR3 length is 14 residues.

Details on this clone: The same CDR3 is also encoded by other DNA sequences in this sample. V and J are TRBV6-5 and TRBJ2-3; TRBD1 might be the D (5 bases). V was clipped by 6 bases and J by 1 base, with 8 bases between them. CDR3 length equals 13 residues. Looked up from germline, CDR1 is MNHEY and CDR2 is SVGAGI. Here the CDR3 DNA reads TGTGCCAGCAGCGTGACAGGCACAGATACGCAGTATTTT. It is translated as CASSVTGTDTQYF.